A selection of T cell receptor beta chains follows, all from one sample in a study. TCRdb analysed the 5' RACE reads with MiXCR anew, one entry per CDR3 protein. The table includes tens of thousands of distinct CDR3 sequences, roughly 30% detected once. The specimen sequenced was tumor-infiltrating Tregs sorted from the breast tumor. These receptors were obtained from a female donor with breast cancer. Both conserved end residues are part of each CDR3. The D gene is left open where the match is weak. Clone size is not always given. Where it is, it says once, few, many or a class for expanded clones.

TRBV2	TRBJ1-5	.	few	TGTGCCAGCAGGGCCCTGGGACGTAGCAATCAGCCCCAGCATTTT	CASRALGRSNQPQHF
TRBV7-9	TRBJ1-2	.	many	TGTGCCAGCAGCTTTACAGGGGGCTACACCTTC	CASSFTGGYTF
TRBV7-6	TRBJ2-3	.	few	TGTGCCAGCAGCTTAGCGATAGATACGCAGTATTTT	CASSLAIDTQYF
TRBV7-3	TRBJ2-2	TRBD2	many	TGTGCCAGCAGCTTGCTAGCGGGTCACACCGGGGAGCTGTTTTTT	CASSLLAGHTGELFF
TRBV5-1	TRBJ1-1	.	many	TGCGCCAGCAGCATCGACGTAGAGAACGCTGAAGCTTTCTTT	CASSIDVENAEAFF
TRBV4-1	TRBJ1-5	.	.	TGCGCCAGCAGCCACCGGGGGGCGGTTCGGCCCCAGCATTTT	CASSHRGAVRPQHF
TRBV5-1	TRBJ2-1	.	few	TGCGCCAGTAAGGGGGGGCGGGAGAGCCCCTACAATGAGCAGTTCTTC	CASKGGRESPYNEQFF
TRBV20-1	TRBJ1-4	TRBD1	.	TGCAGTGCTAGAAATATACGACAGGGGATCCTGTTTTTT	CSARNIRQGILFF
TRBV6-6	TRBJ1-5	.	many	TGTGCCAGCAGTTACCTACAGAGCAATCAGCCCCAGCATTTT	CASSYLQSNQPQHF
TRBV5-1	TRBJ1-1	.	few	TGCGCCAGCAGCGAAGACCCAGGGCCAAACACTGAAGCTTTCTTT	CASSEDPGPNTEAFF
TRBV9	TRBJ2-7	.	many	TGTGCCAGCAGTCGGGACAATGCCTACGAGCAGTACTTC	CASSRDNAYEQYF
TRBV12-3/TRBV12-4	TRBJ2-1	TRBD2	.	TGTGCCAGCAGTTTAGCGAGACTAGCGGGAGTGCATGGGGATGAGCAGTTCTTC	CASSLARLAGVHGDEQFF
TRBV6-2/TRBV6-3	TRBJ1-2	.	few	TGTGCCAGCAGTCCAAGTATGCGGGGCTACACCTTC	CASSPSMRGYTF
TRBV24-1	TRBJ2-1	.	many	TGTGCCACCAGTGACCAAGCGGCGGCGTCCTACAATGAGCAGTTCTTC	CATSDQAAASYNEQFF
TRBV20-1	TRBJ2-1	TRBD2	.	TGCAGTGCTGTTACTAGCGGGAGGTTCAATGAGCAGTTCTTC	CSAVTSGRFNEQFF
TRBV4-2	TRBJ2-1	.	many	TGTGCCAGCAGCTCCTCCCCCAGACATAGCTCCTACAATGAGCAGTTCTTC	CASSSSPRHSSYNEQFF
TRBV5-1	TRBJ2-7	TRBD2	many	TGCGCCAGCAGCTTAGGACTAGCGGACTCCTACGAGCAGTACTTC	CASSLGLADSYEQYF
TRBV12-3/TRBV12-4	TRBJ1-4	.	many	TGTGCCAGCAGTCGGACAGCAACTAATGAAAAACTGTTTTTT	CASSRTATNEKLFF
TRBV6-5	TRBJ1-1	.	.	TGTGCCAGCAGTCCCCCCGGGGGGGGGGTCACTGAAGCTTTCTTT	CASSPPGGGVTEAFF
TRBV11-2	TRBJ1-1	TRBD1	.	TGTGCCAGCAGCTTCCCCCGGGACAGGGGGCTAGACACTGAAGCTTTCTTT	CASSFPRDRGLDTEAFF
TRBV2	TRBJ1-3	.	many	TGTGCCAGCAGTGAGGACCGAGCCTCTGGAAACACCATATATTTT	CASSEDRASGNTIYF
TRBV20-1	TRBJ2-1	.	.	TGCAGTGCTAGAGATCTCCTTACCGCCAATGAGCAGTTCTTC	CSARDLLTANEQFF
TRBV15	TRBJ2-7	TRBD2	few	TGTGCCACCAGCAGAGATCGGGCGGGAGAGGGCTACGAGCAGTACTTC	CATSRDRAGEGYEQYF
TRBV6-6	TRBJ2-1	TRBD2	many	TGTGCCAGCAGTCAAGGACTAGCGGCGATCGATGAGCAGTTCTTC	CASSQGLAAIDEQFF
TRBV12-3/TRBV12-4	TRBJ2-1	.	few	TGTGCCAGCATCCAATCGGGGACTCAGAATGAGCAGTTCTTC	CASIQSGTQNEQFF
TRBV6-6	TRBJ1-2	.	.	TGTGCCAGCAGTTATGGGCAGAACTATGGCTACACCTTC	CASSYGQNYGYTF
TRBV20-1	TRBJ2-1	.	few	TGCAGTGCTAGCCGTGTGAATCGGTATGAGCAGTTCTTC	CSASRVNRYEQFF
TRBV11-1	TRBJ1-1	.	many	TGTGCCAGCAATATAGGGACCTCTGGGGAAGCTTTCTTT	CASNIGTSGEAFF
TRBV24-1	TRBJ1-2	TRBD1	many	TGTGCCACCCAGAAAGGACAGGGGACCTATGGCTACACCTTC	CATQKGQGTYGYTF
TRBV6-1	TRBJ1-2	.	.	TGTGCCAGCAGCGGCCGGGCAGCTGATTATAACTATGGCTACACCTTC	CASSGRAADYNYGYTF